A single sample gave rise to the 17 T cell receptor beta chains below, sequenced in a study of beta chain features in type 1 diabetes. Points from the study as a whole: TCRB CDR3s from Type 1 diabetes patients were moderately but significantly shorter in all four CD4+ subsets.

The sequenced template was cDNA made from the entire isolated RNA. Sequencing was performed with immunoSEQ multiplex PCR; in TCRdb, only in-frame clones are kept and a portion is missing. The repertoire holds roughly 50,000 clones, under 50% seen once, with approximately 1.4% in the top ten. Their specific antigens are unknown. Sequencing was performed on Tregs from blood. These receptors all come from a young man with type 1 diabetes.

This clone was seen more than once but under ten times. The chain is built from TRBV6-1 and TRBJ2-7, with 8 bases aligning to TRBD2. Per germline, CDR1 MNHNS and CDR2 SASEGT. The length of the CDR3 is 16 residues. V shed 1 base and J 4 bases; nucleotides not matched to a gene: 9. The DNA of the CDR3 is TGTGCCAGCAGTGAAGGGTCGGGACTAGTTGTATACGAGCAGTACTTC. Protein sequence: CASSEGSGLVVYEQYF.

J is TRBJ1-1 and V is TRBV4-3, with D uncertain. The germline V and J ends were trimmed by 1 base and 5 bases, with 8 bases remaining between them. Germline assignment: CDR1 LGHNA and CDR2 YSLEER. The CDR3 has 13 amino acids. The CDR3 DNA sequence: TGCGCCAGCAGCCAAGGGGAGAAGACTGAAGCTTTCTTT. Its translation: CASSQGEKTEAFF.

The chain has TRBV2 and TRBJ1-2; D is ambiguous. Per germline, CDR1 SNHLY and CDR2 FYNNEI. The V end lost 7 bases, the J end lost 4 bases, and 10 bases lay between the germline ends. This CDR3 region has 12 residues. The CDR3 is CASTYSRYGYTF. The DNA for the CDR3 is TGTGCCAGCACGTACAGCCGCTATGGCTACACCTTC.

The V call is TRBV19, the J call TRBJ2-1; 10 bases align to TRBD2. The CDR3 is made up of 15 amino acids. V lost 5 bases and J lost 4; bases outside the gene matches: 5. In germline, CDR1 is LNHDA, CDR2 SQIVND (reference sequence). This CDR3 reads CASSSSGRGYNEQFF. CDR3 coding DNA: TGTGCCAGTAGTTCTAGCGGGAGAGGTTACAATGAGCAGTTCTTC.

The rearrangement joins TRBV15 to TRBJ2-5; no definite D call. This CDR3 region has 13 residues. V gave up 0 bases and J gave up 5 bases, with 7 bases separating them. Germline V gene lookup returns CDR1 LNHNV and CDR2 YYDKDF (reference sequence). DNA for the CDR3: TGTGCCACCAGCAGAGATAGTTCGGAGACCCAGTACTTC. Protein product: CATSRDSSETQYF. Variable domain in full (rest from reference TRBV15 and TRBJ2-5): DAMVIQNPRYQVTQFGKPVTLSCSQTLNHNVMYWYQQKSSQAPKLLFHYYDKDFNNEADTPDNFQSRRPNTSFCFLDIRSPGLGDTAMYLCATSRDSSETQYFGPGTRLLVL.

The chain employs TRBV19 and TRBJ1-5; 8 bases are a match to TRBD1. From germline, CDR1 is LNHDA and CDR2 SQIVND (reference sequence). CDR3 length: 17 residues. Germline trimming cut 5 bases from V and 0 bases from J; bases unmatched to any gene: 9. The CDR3 nucleotides are TGTGCCAGTAGTTCCCCGGGACAGGCCCTTAGCAATCAGCCCCAGCATTTT. Translating gives CASSSPGQALSNQPQHF.

The chain recombines TRBV2 with TRBJ2-1; possible D gene TRBD2, 5 bases. The V end lost 6 bases, the J end lost 5 bases, and 8 bases lay between the germline ends. Germline CDR1 reads SNHLY; CDR2 reads FYNNEI. This CDR3 region has 12 residues. In DNA, the CDR3 is TGTGCCAGCAGCGGACTGAACAATGAGCAGTTCTTC. Residues: CASSGLNNEQFF.

J is TRBJ2-5 and V is TRBV5-1; 8 bases are shared with TRBD2. Germline assignment: CDR1 SGHRS and CDR2 YFSETQ. The CDR3 is made up of 16 amino acids. The junction had 13 bases not matched to a gene; V was cut back by 4 bases and J by 5 bases. Here the CDR3 reads CASSPGGSGVSETQYF. As DNA, the CDR3 is TGCGCCAGCAGCCCCGGGGGTAGCGGGGTTTCGGAGACCCAGTACTTC. Looking up the rest from reference TRBV5-1 and TRBJ2-5 gives the full variable domain: KAGVTQTPRYLIKTRGQQVTLSCSPISGHRSVSWYQQTPGQGLQFLFEYFSETQRNKGNFPGRFSGRQFSNSRSEMNVSTLELGDSALYLCASSPGGSGVSETQYFGPGTRLLVL.

This rearrangement joins TRBV6-5 to TRBJ1-1; no clear D. V gave up 10 bases and J gave up 4 bases, with 19 bases separating them. The CDR3 runs to 14 residues. Germline V lookup: CDR1 MNHEY, CDR2 SVGAGI. This CDR3 is CATLSGFLGTEAFF. CDR3 DNA: TGTGCCACCTTATCGGGGTTTTTGGGCACTGAAGCTTTCTTT.

The rearrangement links TRBV5-1 to TRBJ2-1, with D possibly TRBD2 on 6 matching bases. From germline, CDR1 is SGHRS and CDR2 YFSETQ. The CDR3 runs to 15 residues. Trimming took off 1 base at V and 0 bases at J, with 8 bases between the two ends. The CDR3 bases are TGCGCCAGCAGCTTGTACGGGAGCTCCTACAATGAGCAGTTCTTC. It is translated as CASSLYGSSYNEQFF.

This clone was picked up a small number of times. The genes are TRBV29-1 and TRBJ2-7; TRBD2 agrees at 13 bases. V lost 6 bases, J lost 6 bases, and 11 bases stayed unmatched. Germline V gene sequence: CDR1 SQVTM, CDR2 ANQGSEA. This CDR3 spans 15 amino acids. The CDR3 sequence is CSVLRLAGGIFEQYF. Written as DNA, the CDR3 is TGCAGCGTCCTCAGACTAGCGGGAGGTATCTTCGAGCAGTACTTC.

This clone has a handful of counts. The J gene is TRBJ1-3, the V gene TRBV28; TRBD1 might be the D (6 bases). The V end lost 3 bases, the J end lost 2 bases, and 8 bases lay between the germline ends. The length of the CDR3 is 14 residues. Germline V lookup: CDR1 MDHEN, CDR2 SYDVKM. In nucleotides, the CDR3 is TGTGCCAGCAGTTTGGACAGACCTGGAAACACCATATATTTT. Residues: CASSLDRPGNTIYF.

This chain uses TRBV5-1 with TRBJ1-2; TRBD1 might be the D (6 bases). Trimming left V 3 bases short and J 0 bases short, with 9 bases between. The CDR3 spans 14 residues. Germline V gene lookup returns CDR1 SGHRS and CDR2 YFSETQ. The CDR3 loop is CASSSDSPNYGYTF. The CDR3 coding sequence is TGCGCCAGCAGCTCGGACAGTCCTAACTATGGCTACACCTTC.

This clone was observed a handful of times. V is TRBV7-8 and J is TRBJ2-1; 11 bases match TRBD2. The CDR3 loop spans 16 amino acids. Germline V gene data show CDR1 as SGHVS and CDR2 as FQNEAQ. Unmatched junction bases numbered 7, after V lost 4 bases and J lost 5 bases. The CDR3 DNA is TGTGCCAGCAGCTGGGCCGGGACTAGCGGTAACAATGAGCAGTTCTTC. Protein sequence: CASSWAGTSGNNEQFF.

The CDR3 DNA is TGTGCCAGCAGGAAGGGGGGGACTACCTCCTACGAGCAGTACTTC. This gives the protein CASRKGGTTSYEQYF. The V and J genes are TRBV6-1 and TRBJ2-7; tentatively, D is TRBD2 (7 bases). The CDR3 runs to 15 residues. In germline, CDR1 is MNHNS, CDR2 SASEGT. V gave up 6 bases and J gave up 0 bases, with 15 bases separating them.

The chain combines TRBV19 with TRBJ2-7; 7 nucleotides line up with TRBD1. V lost 3 bases to trimming and J lost 6 bases; unmatched junction nucleotides: 5. The CDR3 spans 13 residues. Germline V lookup: CDR1 LNHDA, CDR2 SQIVND (reference sequence). The CDR3 loop is CASSISWDSEQYF. The CDR3 nucleotides are TGTGCCAGTAGTATTTCCTGGGACAGCGAGCAGTACTTC.

The gene calls are TRBV15 and TRBJ2-5; weak D call: TRBD2 (6 bases). The ends were cut back, 3 bases at V and 4 bases at J, with 9 bases in the middle. Germline-derived CDR1 and CDR2 are LNHNV and YYDKDF (reference sequence). This CDR3 has 13 residues. Here the CDR3 reads CATSSGGRETQYF. In DNA, the CDR3 is TGTGCCACCAGCAGCGGAGGGCGAGAGACCCAGTACTTC.